This is a list of T cell receptor beta chains from one sample in a study of T cells in Graves' hyperthyroidism and ophthalmopathy. Using its own MiXCR run on the multiplex PCR reads, TCRdb lists one record per CDR3 protein. The sample contains hundreds of thousands of distinct CDR3 sequences, roughly 50% of which appear only once. The source material was peripheral blood or thyroid tissue (not recorded which). These receptors were taken from a woman aged 18-30 years with Graves' hyperthyroidism. Both conserved end residues are part of each CDR3. A D gene is named only where the DNA matches it firmly. Only some rows state a clone size, as once, few, many or a class for expanded clones.

abundance,d_gene,v_gene,j_gene,CDR3nt,CDR3aa
few,-,TRBV7-9,TRBJ2-5,TGTGCCAGCAGCTTGGGCAGGGACAATCAGCCCCAGTACTTC,CASSLGRDNQPQYF
-,TRBD2,TRBV7-2,TRBJ2-5,TGTGCCAGCAGCCCCCTAGCGGGAGCGGCCCAGTACTTC,CASSPLAGAAQYF
-,TRBD2,TRBV5-4,TRBJ2-7,TGTGCCAGCAGCTTGGCTGCGGGAGGCGTCGAGCAGTACTTC,CASSLAAGGVEQYF
-,-,TRBV24-1,TRBJ1-1,TGTGCCACCAGTAAGCCTGGGGTCATGAACACTGAAGCTTTCTTT,CATSKPGVMNTEAFF
-,TRBD1,TRBV7-9,TRBJ2-7,TGTGCCAGCAGCTTAGTCGGGACAGGGACATACGAGCAGTACTTC,CASSLVGTGTYEQYF
-,-,TRBV11-2,TRBJ1-2,TGTGCCAGTAAAGAAGTCTCTTACCCGGACTATGGCTACACCTTC,CASKEVSYPDYGYTF
-,TRBD1,TRBV20-1,TRBJ2-7,TGCAGTGCTAGAGGAGGACAGGGGGCCTACGAGCAGTACTTC,CSARGGQGAYEQYF
few,TRBD2,TRBV12-3/TRBV12-4,TRBJ2-7,TGTGCCAGCAGACCTAGCGGCTACGAGCAGTACTTC,CASRPSGYEQYF
-,-,TRBV13,TRBJ1-1,TGTGCCAGCAGCTTAGGTGTCCGGGGGGTGAACACTGAAGCTTTCTTT,CASSLGVRGVNTEAFF
-,-,TRBV29-1,TRBJ1-2,TGCAGCGTGGGGGTCTACACCTTC,CSVGVYTF
few,TRBD2,TRBV13,TRBJ2-5,TGTGCCAGCAGTCACGGGATAGCGGGGTTGCGCCAAGAGACCCAGTACTTC,CASSHGIAGLRQETQYF
-,TRBD1,TRBV10-2,TRBJ2-7,TGCGCCAGCAGCCAGACAATCTCCGGGACAGCAAGCTCCTACGAGCAGTACTTC,CASSQTISGTASSYEQYF
-,TRBD2,TRBV7-2,TRBJ2-2,TGTGCCAGCAGCGGGCTAGCGGATGCGAACACCGGGGAGCTGTTTTTT,CASSGLADANTGELFF
-,TRBD2,TRBV29-1,TRBJ2-5,TGCAGCGTAACCGGACTAGCGGACCTTCAGACCCAGTACTTC,CSVTGLADLQTQYF
many,-,TRBV2,TRBJ1-6,TGTGCCAGCACACGCCTTAGACAGGATACCCTCCACTTT,CASTRLRQDTLHF
few,TRBD1,TRBV29-1,TRBJ1-2,TGCAGCGTGGACAGGGGGTATCATGGCTACACCTTC,CSVDRGYHGYTF
-,-,TRBV2,TRBJ2-2,TGTGCCACCGAGAAAGGGGAGCTGTTTTTT,CATEKGELFF
-,TRBD2,TRBV2,TRBJ2-7,TGTGCCACGGGACTAGCGGTACTGGGCGAGCAGTACTTC,CATGLAVLGEQYF
-,-,TRBV7-6,TRBJ2-7,TGTGCCGGCAGCTCCCGACAGGCATACGAGCAGTACTTC,CAGSSRQAYEQYF
-,TRBD1,TRBV19,TRBJ2-2,TGTGCCAGTAGTCCTCAGGGGGCGGTCACCGGGGAGCTGTTTTTT,CASSPQGAVTGELFF
few,-,TRBV9,TRBJ1-2,TGTGCCAGCAGCGTAGGCACAGGTCCGAATGGCTACACCTTC,CASSVGTGPNGYTF
-,TRBD1,TRBV9,TRBJ1-1,TGTGCCAGCAGCGCTCGAGGCCACAGGGGGAGGACTGAAGCTTTCTTT,CASSARGHRGRTEAFF
many,-,TRBV7-3,TRBJ2-6,TGTGCCAGCAGCTTAGGCCAGGGCACTGGGGCCAACGTCCTGACTTTC,CASSLGQGTGANVLTF
-,TRBD1,TRBV7-3,TRBJ2-2,TGTGCCAGCGAAACAGGGGGCAGCATCCAGGCCGGGGAGCTGTTTTTT,CASETGGSIQAGELFF
-,TRBD2,TRBV7-8,TRBJ2-5,TGTGCCAGCAGCTTGTGGGAGGGGTCGGAGACCCAGTACTTC,CASSLWEGSETQYF
-,TRBD1,TRBV7-9,TRBJ2-5,TGTGCCAGCAGCTCTCCGGGACAGGGAAGACAGACCCAGTACTTC,CASSSPGQGRQTQYF
-,-,TRBV24-1,TRBJ1-1,TGTGCCTGGAGCGGCGGGACAAAAGCTTTCTTT,CAWSGGTKAFF
few,-,TRBV7-9,TRBJ2-7,TGTGCCAGCAGCTTAACCGAGGTATCCCACGAGCAGTACTTC,CASSLTEVSHEQYF
-,-,TRBV25-1,TRBJ1-6,TGTGCCATCCAGGGGCTGGATTCACCCCTCCACTTT,CAIQGLDSPLHF
-,-,TRBV7-2,TRBJ2-1,TGTGCCAGCAGCTCCTGGTGGAGCTCCTACAATGAGCAGTTCTTC,CASSSWWSSYNEQFF
-,-,TRBV6-5,TRBJ2-2,TGTGCCAGCAGTTATACGGCGTCAAACACCGGGGAGCTGTTTTTT,CASSYTASNTGELFF
-,-,TRBV10-2,TRBJ2-7,TGCGCCAGCGGTCCCCTAGCCTACGAGCAGTACTTC,CASGPLAYEQYF